These 16 T cell receptor beta chains share one sample of origin, sequenced in a study of T cell responses to AZD1222 COVID-19 vaccine. The assay was immunoSEQ multiplex PCR, and TCRdb's table has in-frame clones only and misses some. The data show about 100,000 clones, roughly nine tenths seen once. The sequences come from peripheral blood, collected on day 0 of AZD1222 vaccination. The receptors here all came from an adult in good health.

CDR3 region: CASSTTGEENTIYF. CDR3 coding DNA: TGTGCCAGTAGTACGACAGGGGAAGAAAACACCATATATTTT. The rearrangement links TRBV19 to TRBJ1-3, with 8 nucleotides matching TRBD1. Losses at the gene ends were 4 bases for V and 6 bases for J; bases not matched to a gene: 5. CDR1 LNHDA and CDR2 SQIVND come from the germline V gene (reference sequence). This CDR3 has 14 amino acids.

Only one count was recorded for this clone. The chain carries TRBV28 and TRBJ1-1; a weak D match, TRBD1 (6 bases). This CDR3 region has 14 residues. CDR1 and CDR2 from the germline V gene are MDHEN and SYDVKM. V lost 6 bases and J lost 0, with 11 bases in between. The CDR3: CASRSDSLNTEAFF. The CDR3 DNA sequence: TGTGCCAGCAGGTCGGACAGCTTGAACACTGAAGCTTTCTTT.

The chain links TRBV4-1 to TRBJ1-4; D remains unclear. The V end lost 0 bases, the J end lost 4 bases, and 18 bases lay between the germline ends. This CDR3 spans 18 amino acids. Germline V gene lookup returns CDR1 MGHRA and CDR2 YSYEKL. CDR3 residues: CASSQDSLLTTLNEKLFF. CDR3 nucleotide sequence: TGCGCCAGCAGCCAAGATTCATTACTGACTACCCTTAATGAAAAACTGTTTTTT.

With respect to this clone: Other DNA sequences in this sample translate to the same CDR3. This chain joins TRBV5-1 and TRBJ1-2, with TRBD1 matching 7 bases. V gave up 0 bases and J gave up 4 bases; unmatched junction bases: 3. Germline CDR1 is SGHRS and CDR2 is YFSETQ. The CDR3 contains 14 residues. In nucleotides, the CDR3 is TGCGCCAGCAGCTTGGAGGGGGCGGGCTATGGCTACACCTTC. Protein: CASSLEGAGYGYTF.

The chain carries TRBV6-5 and TRBJ2-7; D might be TRBD1 (6 bases). Germline CDR1 reads MNHEY; CDR2 reads SVGAGI. V lost 8 bases to trimming and J lost 3 bases, with 11 bases between them. The CDR3 is made up of 12 amino acids. The CDR3 DNA reads as TGTGCCAGCCGCACAGGGTACTACGAGCAGTACTTC. Protein sequence: CASRTGYYEQYF.

The chain links TRBV12-5 to TRBJ2-7, with D hard to call. Trimming pared 0 bases from V and 2 bases from J, leaving 17 bases between. The CDR3 is made up of 17 amino acids. Germline CDR1 reads LGHNT; CDR2 reads FRNRAP. CDR3 sequence reads: CASGLVPEKGITYEQYF. CDR3 sequence (DNA): TGTGCTAGTGGTTTGGTACCGGAGAAAGGAATCACCTACGAGCAGTACTTC.

The rearrangement joins TRBV19 to TRBJ2-1, with no clear D. From germline, CDR1 is LNHDA and CDR2 SQIVND (reference sequence). V was pared by 3 bases and J by 5 bases, with 11 bases between. The CDR3 loop spans 14 amino acids. CDR3: CASSILGSDNEQFF. The DNA for the CDR3 is TGTGCCAGTAGTATCTTGGGGTCGGACAATGAGCAGTTCTTC.

This rearrangement joins TRBV7-8 to TRBJ1-1, with a possible D match to TRBD1 (5 bases). Germline V gives CDR1 SGHVS, CDR2 FQNEAQ. The V end lost 2 bases, the J end lost 0 bases, and 10 bases lay between the germline ends. CDR3 length equals 15 residues. CDR3 sequence (DNA): TGTGCCAGCAGCTTATCCGGGACTTTGAACACTGAAGCTTTCTTT. Translated: CASSLSGTLNTEAFF.

The chain has TRBV5-1 and TRBJ1-1; perhaps TRBD1 as D (5 bases). The CDR3 covers 10 residues. Germline CDR1 reads SGHRS; CDR2 reads YFSETQ. Trimming shortened V by 5 bases and J by 11 bases, and 10 bases separated the two germline ends. Written as DNA, the CDR3 is TGCGCCAGCAGAGGGGAAAAGGCTTTCTTT. It yields the protein CASRGEKAFF.

V and J are TRBV2 and TRBJ1-3; unclear D gene. V lost 2 bases and J 8 bases, leaving 16 bases between the germline ends. The CDR3 extends over 15 amino acids. Germline values: CDR1 SNHLY, CDR2 FYNNEI. CDR3 loop: CASSEMALRPDTIYF. The CDR3 bases are TGTGCCAGCAGTGAAATGGCGCTCCGGCCAGACACCATATATTTT.

The CDR3 DNA is TGTGCCAGCAGTGACTCCGGGACAGGCTATGGCTACACCTTC. It encodes CASSDSGTGYGYTF. The chain combines TRBV6-4 with TRBJ1-2; TRBD1 aligns across 8 bases. Per germline, CDR1 MRHNA and CDR2 SNTAGT. The V gene end was trimmed by 0 bases and the J gene end by 4 bases; junction bases not matched to a gene: 1. The CDR3 loop spans 14 amino acids.

This clone was observed a single time. This rearrangement joins TRBV10-2 to TRBJ1-2; D might be TRBD1 (6 bases). The germline gives CDR1 WSHSY, CDR2 SAAADI. V lost 6 bases, J lost 3 bases, and 17 bases lay in between. CDR3 length: 15 amino acids. CDR3 nucleotide sequence: TGCGCCAGCAGGGACCCGACAGGACGAGACTATGGCTACACCTTC. Encoded protein: CASRDPTGRDYGYTF.

The chain recombines TRBV19 with TRBJ1-6; D is ambiguous. The V end was cut by 3 bases, the J end by 7 bases, with 16 bases between. CDR3 length: 16 residues. Germline V gene data show CDR1 as LNHDA and CDR2 as SQIVND (reference sequence). CDR3 residues: CASSIPAGISNSPLHF. The CDR3 bases are TGTGCCAGTAGTATCCCCGCTGGCATCTCGAATTCACCCCTCCACTTT.

CDR3 nucleotide sequence: TGTGCCAGCAGCGTAGATCATCGATCCCAGTACTTC. It yields the protein CASSVDHRSQYF. The chain couples TRBV9 to TRBJ2-5; the D is unclear. V gave up 0 bases and J gave up 9 bases, with 9 bases separating them. CDR1 SGDLS and CDR2 YYNGEE come from the germline V gene. CDR3 length: 12 amino acids.

The chain has TRBV28 and TRBJ1-2; D unresolved. Trimming removed 5 bases at V and 4 bases at J, with 14 bases between. Germline V CDR1 and CDR2: MDHEN, SYDVKM. The CDR3 contains 14 residues. CDR3 in amino acids: CASSPRPESYGYTF. CDR3 coding DNA: TGTGCCAGCAGTCCCCGGCCAGAGTCCTATGGCTACACCTTC.

The genes are TRBV29-1 and TRBJ2-5; TRBD1 agrees at 7 bases. Trimming at V came to 6 bases and at J to 1 base, leaving 2 bases not matched to a gene. This CDR3 spans 12 amino acids. CDR1 is SQVTM, CDR2 ANQGSEA, per germline. CDR3 DNA: TGCAGCGTAAGGACAGGCCAAGAGACCCAGTACTTC. Translated, it gives CSVRTGQETQYF. Full variable domain (rest looked up from reference TRBV29-1 and TRBJ2-5): SAVISQKPSRDICQRGTSLTIQCQVDSQVTMMFWYRQQPGQSLTLIATANQGSEATYESGFVIDKFPISRPNLTFSTLTVSNMSPEDSSIYLCSVRTGQETQYFGPGTRLLVL.